This TCR beta chain was sequenced during a study of blood T cell repertoires in COVID-19. Across the study: Whether acute or convalescent, the COVID-19 samples came from the United States, Italy and Spain.

The table came from immunoSEQ multiplex PCR; TCRdb's copy has only in-frame clones and leaves some out. This table has about 200,000 clones, approximately 81% appearing once. Specimen: peripheral blood. This TCR came from an elderly woman with acute or convalescent COVID-19.

The CDR3 sequence is CASSLAGTGTYGYTF. CDR3 coding DNA: TGTGCCAGCAGCTTAGCCGGGACAGGGACATATGGCTACACCTTC. V gene TRBV7-9 combines with J gene TRBJ1-2, with 9 positions matching TRBD1. Per germline, CDR1 SEHNR and CDR2 FQNEAQ (reference sequence). Trimming at V came to 0 bases and at J to 5 bases, leaving 4 bases not matched to a gene. CDR3 size: 15 residues.